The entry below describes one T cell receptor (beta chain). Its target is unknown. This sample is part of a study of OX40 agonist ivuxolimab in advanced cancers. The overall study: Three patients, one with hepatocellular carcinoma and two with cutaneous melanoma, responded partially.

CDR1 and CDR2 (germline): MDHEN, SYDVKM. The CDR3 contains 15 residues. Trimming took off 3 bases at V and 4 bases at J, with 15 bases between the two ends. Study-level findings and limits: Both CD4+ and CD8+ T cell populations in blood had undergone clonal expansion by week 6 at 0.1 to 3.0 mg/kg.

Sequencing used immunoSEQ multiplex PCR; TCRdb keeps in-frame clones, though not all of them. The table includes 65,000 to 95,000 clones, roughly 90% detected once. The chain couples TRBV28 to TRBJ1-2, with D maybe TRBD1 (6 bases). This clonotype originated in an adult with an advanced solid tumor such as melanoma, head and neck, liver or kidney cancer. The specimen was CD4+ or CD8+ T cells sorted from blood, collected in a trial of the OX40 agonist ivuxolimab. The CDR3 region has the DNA TGTGCCAGCAGTTTCGGGGACACTGTTCGCTATGGCTACACCTTC. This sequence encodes CASSFGDTVRYGYTF.